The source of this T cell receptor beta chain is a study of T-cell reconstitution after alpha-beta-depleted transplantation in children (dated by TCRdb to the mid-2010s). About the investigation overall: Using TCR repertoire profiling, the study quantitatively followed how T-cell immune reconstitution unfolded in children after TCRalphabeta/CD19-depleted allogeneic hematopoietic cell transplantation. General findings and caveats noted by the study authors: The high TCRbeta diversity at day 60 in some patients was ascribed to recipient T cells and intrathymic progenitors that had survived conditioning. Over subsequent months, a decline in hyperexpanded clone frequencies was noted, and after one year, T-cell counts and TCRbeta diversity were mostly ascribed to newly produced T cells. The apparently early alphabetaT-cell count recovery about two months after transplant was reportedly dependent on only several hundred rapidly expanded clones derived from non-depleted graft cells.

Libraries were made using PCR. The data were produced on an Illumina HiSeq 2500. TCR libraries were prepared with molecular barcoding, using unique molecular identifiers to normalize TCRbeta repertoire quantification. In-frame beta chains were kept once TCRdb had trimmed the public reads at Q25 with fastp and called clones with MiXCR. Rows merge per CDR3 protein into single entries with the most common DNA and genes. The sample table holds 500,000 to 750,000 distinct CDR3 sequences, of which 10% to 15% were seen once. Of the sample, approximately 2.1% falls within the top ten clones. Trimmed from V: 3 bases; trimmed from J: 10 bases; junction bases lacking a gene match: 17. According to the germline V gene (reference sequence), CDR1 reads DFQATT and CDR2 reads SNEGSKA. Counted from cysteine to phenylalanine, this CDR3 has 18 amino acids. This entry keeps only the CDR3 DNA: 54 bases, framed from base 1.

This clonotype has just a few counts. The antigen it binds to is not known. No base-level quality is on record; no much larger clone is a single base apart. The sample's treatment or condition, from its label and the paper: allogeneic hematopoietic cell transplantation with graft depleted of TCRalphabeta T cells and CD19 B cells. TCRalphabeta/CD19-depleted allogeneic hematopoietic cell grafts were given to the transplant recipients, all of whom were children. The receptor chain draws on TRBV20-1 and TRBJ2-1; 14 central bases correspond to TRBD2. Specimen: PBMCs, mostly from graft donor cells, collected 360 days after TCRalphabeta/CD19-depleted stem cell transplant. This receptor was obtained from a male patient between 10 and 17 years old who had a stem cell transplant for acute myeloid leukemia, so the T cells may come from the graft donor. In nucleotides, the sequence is TGCAGTGCTAGCCAACCCCAGGGACTAGCGGGAGAGGTAGAGGAGCAGTTCTTC. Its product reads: CSASQPQGLAGEVEEQFF.